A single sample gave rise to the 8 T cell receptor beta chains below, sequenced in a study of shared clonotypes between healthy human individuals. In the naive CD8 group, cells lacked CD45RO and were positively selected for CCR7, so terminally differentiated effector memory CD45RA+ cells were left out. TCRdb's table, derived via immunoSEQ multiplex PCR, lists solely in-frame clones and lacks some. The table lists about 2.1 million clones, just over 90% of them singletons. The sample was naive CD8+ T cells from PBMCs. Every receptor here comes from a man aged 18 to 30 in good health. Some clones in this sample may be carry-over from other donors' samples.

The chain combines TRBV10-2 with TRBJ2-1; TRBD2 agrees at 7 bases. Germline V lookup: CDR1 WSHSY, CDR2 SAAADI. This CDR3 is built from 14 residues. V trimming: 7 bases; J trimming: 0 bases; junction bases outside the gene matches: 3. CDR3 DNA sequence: TGCGCCAGCACGTCGGGAGGCTCCTACAATGAGCAGTTCTTC. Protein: CASTSGGSYNEQFF.

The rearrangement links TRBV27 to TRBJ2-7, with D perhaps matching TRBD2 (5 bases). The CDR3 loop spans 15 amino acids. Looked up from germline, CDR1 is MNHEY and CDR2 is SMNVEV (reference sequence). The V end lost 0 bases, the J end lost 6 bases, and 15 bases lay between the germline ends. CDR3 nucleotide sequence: TGTGCCAGCAGTTTATCGAACGGACTCCTTACCGAGCAGTACTTC. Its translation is CASSLSNGLLTEQYF.

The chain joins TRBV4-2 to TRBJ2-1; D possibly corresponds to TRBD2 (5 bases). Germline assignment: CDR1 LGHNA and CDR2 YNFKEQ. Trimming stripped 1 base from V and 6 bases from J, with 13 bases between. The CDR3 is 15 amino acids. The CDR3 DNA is TGTGCCAGCAGCCAAGTGGTAGCGCCTATCAATGAGCAGTTCTTC. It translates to CASSQVVAPINEQFF.

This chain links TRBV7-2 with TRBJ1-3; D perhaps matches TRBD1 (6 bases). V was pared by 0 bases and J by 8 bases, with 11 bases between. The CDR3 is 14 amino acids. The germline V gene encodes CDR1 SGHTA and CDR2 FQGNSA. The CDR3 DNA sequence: TGTGCCAGCAGCTTAGCCGGGGGCTCTGACACCATATATTTT. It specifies CASSLAGGSDTIYF.

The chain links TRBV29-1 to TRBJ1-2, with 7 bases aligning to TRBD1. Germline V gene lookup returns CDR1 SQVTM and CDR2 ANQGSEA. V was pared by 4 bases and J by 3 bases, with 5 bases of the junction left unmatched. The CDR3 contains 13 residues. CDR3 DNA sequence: TGCAGCGTTGGCCCTGACAGGGACTATGGCTACACCTTC. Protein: CSVGPDRDYGYTF.

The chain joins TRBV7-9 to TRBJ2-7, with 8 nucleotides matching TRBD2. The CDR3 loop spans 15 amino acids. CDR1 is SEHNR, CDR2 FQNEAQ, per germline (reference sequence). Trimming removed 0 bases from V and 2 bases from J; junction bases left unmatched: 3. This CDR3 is CASSLATGRAYEQYF. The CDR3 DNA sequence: TGTGCCAGCAGCTTAGCTACCGGGAGGGCCTACGAGCAGTACTTC.

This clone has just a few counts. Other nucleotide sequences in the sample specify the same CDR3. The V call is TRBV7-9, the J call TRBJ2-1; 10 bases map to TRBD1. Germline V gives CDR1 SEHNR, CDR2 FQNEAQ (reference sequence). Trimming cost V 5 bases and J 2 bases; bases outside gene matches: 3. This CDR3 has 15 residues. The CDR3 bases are TGTGCCAGCAGCCCCGGGACAGGGGCCTACAATGAGCAGTTCTTC. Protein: CASSPGTGAYNEQFF.

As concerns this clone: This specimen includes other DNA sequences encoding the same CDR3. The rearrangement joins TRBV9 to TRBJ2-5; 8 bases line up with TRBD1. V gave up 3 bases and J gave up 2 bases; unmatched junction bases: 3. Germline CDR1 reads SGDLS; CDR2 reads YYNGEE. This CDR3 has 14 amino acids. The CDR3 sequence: CASSARQGQETQYF. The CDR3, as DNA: TGTGCCAGCAGCGCAAGACAGGGGCAAGAGACCCAGTACTTC.